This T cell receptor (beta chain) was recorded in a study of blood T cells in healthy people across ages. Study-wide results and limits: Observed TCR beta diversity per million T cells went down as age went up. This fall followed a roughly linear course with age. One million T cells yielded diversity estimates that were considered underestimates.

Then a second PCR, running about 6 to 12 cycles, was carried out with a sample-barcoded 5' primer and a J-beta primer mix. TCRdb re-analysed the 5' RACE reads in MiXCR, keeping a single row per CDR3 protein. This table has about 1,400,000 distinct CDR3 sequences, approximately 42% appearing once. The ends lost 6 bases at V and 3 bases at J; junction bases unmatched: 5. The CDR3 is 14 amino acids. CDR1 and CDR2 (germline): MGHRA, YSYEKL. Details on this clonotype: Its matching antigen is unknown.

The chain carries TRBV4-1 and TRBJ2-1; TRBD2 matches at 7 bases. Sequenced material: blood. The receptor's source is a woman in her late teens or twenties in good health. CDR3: CASSPRGVYNEQFF. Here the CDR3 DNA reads TGCGCCAGCAGTCCCCGGGGGGTCTACAATGAGCAGTTCTTC.